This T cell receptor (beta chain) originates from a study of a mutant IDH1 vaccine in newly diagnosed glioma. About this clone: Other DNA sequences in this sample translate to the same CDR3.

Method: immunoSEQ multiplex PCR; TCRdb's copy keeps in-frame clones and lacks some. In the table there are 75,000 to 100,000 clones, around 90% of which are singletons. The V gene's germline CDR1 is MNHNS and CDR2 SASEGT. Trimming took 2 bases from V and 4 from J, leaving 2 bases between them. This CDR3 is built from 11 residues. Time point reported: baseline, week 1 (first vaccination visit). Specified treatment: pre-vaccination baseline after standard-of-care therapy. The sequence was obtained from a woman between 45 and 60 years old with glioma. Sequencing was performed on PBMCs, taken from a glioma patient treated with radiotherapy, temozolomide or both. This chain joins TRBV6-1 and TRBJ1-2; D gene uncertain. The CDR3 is CASSESYGYTF. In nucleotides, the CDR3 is TGTGCCAGCAGTGAAAGCTATGGCTACACCTTC.